The 20 T cell receptor beta chains below were found in one sample sequenced in a study of cytomegalovirus exposure and HLA in healthy donors (dated by TCRdb to between 2016 and 2019). Library preparation was by the immunoSEQ multiplex PCR assay. Entries here come from immuneACCESS through TCRdb and include only in-frame sequences with V and J called. Some clones fail to appear in such tables; in the studies checked, an unresolved V gene covers under half of the shortfall, and the cause of the remainder is unknown. This sample holds some 250,000 clones; 90% were observed only once. Under 0.4% of the sample lies in the top ten. Material for sequencing was PBMCs. The source of these receptors is a woman between 18 and 30 years old in good health and CMV-seronegative.

V is TRBV4-3 and J is TRBJ2-7, with 8 bases fitting TRBD1. V was pared by 4 bases and J by 6 bases, with 5 bases of the junction left unmatched. The CDR3 is made up of 13 amino acids. Per the germline V gene, CDR1 is LGHNA and CDR2 is YSLEER. CDR3 region: CASSRDRGSEQYF. CDR3 sequence (DNA): TGCGCCAGCAGCCGAGACAGGGGAAGCGAGCAGTACTTC.

This clone has just one count. This rearrangement joins TRBV28 to TRBJ2-6; no clear D. Looked up from germline, CDR1 is MDHEN and CDR2 is SYDVKM. The CDR3 has 15 amino acids. V was clipped by 3 bases and J by 1 base, with 7 bases between them. CDR3 residues: CASSFRGSGANVLTF. The CDR3 DNA is TGTGCCAGCAGTTTTCGAGGATCTGGGGCCAACGTCCTGACTTTC.

In nucleotides, the CDR3 is TGTGCCAGCAGCGTCGGACTAGCGGGGGGGCGAGGGGAAGGTGAGCAGTTCTTC. Residues: CASSVGLAGGRGEGEQFF. This chain links TRBV9 with TRBJ2-1, with 15 positions matching TRBD2. J was trimmed by 9 bases and V by 2 bases; bases with no gene match: 12. Germline CDR1 SGDLS, CDR2 YYNGEE. CDR3 length: 18 amino acids. Full variable domain (outside the CDR3, taken from reference TRBV9 and TRBJ2-1): DSGVTQTPKHLITATGQRVTLRCSPRSGDLSVYWYQQSLDQGLQFLIQYYNGEERAKGNILERFSAQQFPDLHSELNLSSLELGDSALYFCASSVGLAGGRGEGEQFFGPGTRLTVL.

In this sample, this clone turned up once. The chain carries TRBV10-3 and TRBJ1-1; TRBD1 is a possible D gene (5 bases). The CDR3 covers 17 residues. The germline gives CDR1 ENHRY, CDR2 SYGVKD. Trimming took off 0 bases at V and 8 bases at J, with 22 bases between the two ends. The CDR3 nucleotides read TGTGCCATCAGTGAGTCGATCCGGACAATGGAAGGGCCGGAAGCTTTCTTT. Protein sequence: CAISESIRTMEGPEAFF.

This rearrangement joins TRBV27 to TRBJ1-5; 8 bases fit TRBD1. This CDR3 has 15 amino acids. CDR1 MNHEY and CDR2 SMNVEV come from the germline V gene (reference sequence). The V and J ends lost 6 bases and 3 bases, in that order; junction bases with no gene match: 7. The CDR3 region has the DNA TGTGCCAGCAGACGACAGGGGTTCTTCAATCAGCCCCAGCATTTT. It yields the protein CASRRQGFFNQPQHF.

The rearrangement joins TRBV27 to TRBJ2-1, with D unresolved. CDR1 MNHEY and CDR2 SMNVEV come from the germline V gene (reference sequence). CDR3 size: 17 residues. The V end was cut by 2 bases, the J end by 0 bases, with 14 bases between. CDR3 protein: CASSLVGPRSSYNEQFF. The CDR3 nucleotides are TGTGCCAGCAGTTTAGTTGGTCCGAGGAGCTCCTACAATGAGCAGTTCTTC.

This sequence joins TRBV30 and TRBJ2-7; 8 bases match TRBD1. V lost 3 bases and J lost 0; bases outside the gene matches: 16. This CDR3 contains 18 residues. Germline loops: CDR1 GTSNPN, CDR2 SVGIG (reference sequence). The CDR3 region is CAWSAQLGITGGSYEQYF. CDR3 sequence (DNA): TGTGCCTGGAGCGCACAACTCGGGATAACAGGGGGCTCCTACGAGCAGTACTTC.

V and J are TRBV9 and TRBJ1-4; 7 nucleotides line up with TRBD1. This CDR3 has 15 residues. The J segment lost 8 bases and the V segment lost 0 bases, leaving 7 bases of the junction unmatched. Germline V CDR1 and CDR2: SGDLS, YYNGEE. This chain's CDR3 is CASSVGGQEREKLFF. CDR3 DNA: TGTGCCAGCAGCGTAGGAGGACAGGAAAGGGAAAAACTGTTTTTT.

V is TRBV12-5 and J is TRBJ2-7; D is ambiguous. The V end was cut by 8 bases, the J end by 0 bases, with 11 bases between. Germline V gives CDR1 LGHNT, CDR2 FRNRAP. The CDR3 consists of 13 residues. The CDR3 is CASCSQDSYEQYV. CDR3 bases: TGTGCTAGTTGTAGTCAGGACTCCTACGAGCAGTACGTC.

V is TRBV28 and J is TRBJ2-7, with D unclear. V was trimmed by 6 bases and J by 5 bases, leaving 17 bases between them. The CDR3 has 14 residues. Germline lookup yields CDR1 MDHEN and CDR2 SYDVKM. As DNA, the CDR3 is TGTGCCAGCAGCCGGGTGTCGGTCCCCAACGAGCAGTACTTC. Protein: CASSRVSVPNEQYF. The entire variable domain, with the rest obtained from reference TRBV28 and TRBJ2-7, is as follows: DVKVTQSSRYLVKRTGEKVFLECVQDMDHENMFWYRQDPGLGLRLIYFSYDVKMKEKGDIPEGYSVSREKKERFSLILESASTNQTSMYLCASSRVSVPNEQYFGPGTRLTVT.

The genes are TRBV5-4 and TRBJ1-2, with D possibly being TRBD1 (5 bases). Trimming left V 4 bases short and J 4 bases short, with 17 bases between. The CDR3 is 15 residues long. From germline, CDR1 is SGHNT and CDR2 YYREEE (reference sequence). The CDR3: CASSGAGTARYGYTF. CDR3 nucleotide sequence: TGTGCCAGCAGCGGAGCGGGGACCGCCCGCTATGGCTACACCTTC.

This clone was counted a single time. The CDR3 region has the DNA TGTGCCAGCAGTGAAGGGAATAGCGACCTGATGGAGACCCAGTACTTC. Translated, it gives CASSEGNSDLMETQYF. The V gene is TRBV2, the J gene TRBJ2-5; D possibly corresponds to TRBD2 (5 bases). CDR1 is SNHLY, CDR2 FYNNEI, per germline. CDR3 size: 16 residues. Trimming left V 1 base short and J 5 bases short, with 17 bases between.

The chain couples TRBV6-1 to TRBJ2-7; 8 nucleotides line up with TRBD1. CDR1 and CDR2 (germline): MNHNS, SASEGT. This CDR3 is 16 amino acids long. Trimming cost V 2 bases and J 2 bases; bases outside gene matches: 8. DNA for the CDR3: TGTGCCAGCAGTGAATCTCCGGGGACAGGTACCTACGAGCAGTACGTC. Translated: CASSESPGTGTYEQYV.

J is TRBJ2-2 and V is TRBV11-2, with D perhaps matching TRBD2 (6 bases). The CDR3 sequence is 16 residues long. With 1 base removed from V and 0 bases from J, the gap between germline ends came to 9 bases. Germline V CDR1 and CDR2: SGHAT, FQNNGV. CDR3: CASSLVLASNTGELFF. In DNA, the CDR3 is TGTGCCAGCAGCTTAGTCCTAGCGTCGAACACCGGGGAGCTGTTTTTT.

The CDR3 is CASSDETHNTGSSSGNTIYF. In nucleotides, the CDR3 is TGTGCCAGCAGTGATGAAACCCACAACACGGGGTCGAGCTCTGGAAACACCATATATTTT. The chain links TRBV2 to TRBJ1-3; D is uncertain. V lost 3 bases and J 0 bases, leaving 24 bases between the germline ends. The CDR3 extends over 20 amino acids. Germline CDR1 and CDR2: SNHLY and FYNNEI.

V usage is TRBV28 and J usage is TRBJ1-4; 8 bases are a match to TRBD1. J lost 6 bases, V lost 6 bases, and 9 bases had no gene match. The V gene's germline CDR1 is MDHEN and CDR2 SYDVKM. The CDR3 loop spans 15 amino acids. The CDR3 sequence is CASSAVGQGDEKLFF. The CDR3 nucleotides are TGTGCCAGCAGCGCCGTCGGACAGGGCGATGAAAAACTGTTTTTT.

The gene calls are TRBV19 and TRBJ2-7; D not resolved. From germline, CDR1 is LNHDA and CDR2 SQIVND (reference sequence). This CDR3 is 13 amino acids long. V was cut by 4 bases and J by 2 bases, with 9 bases left in between. As DNA, the CDR3 is TGTGCCAGTAGTAGAGACCTTGCCTACGAGCAGTACTTC. Encoded protein: CASSRDLAYEQYF.

This clone was observed a single time. The chain has TRBV18 and TRBJ2-7, with 9 bases matching TRBD1. The CDR3 covers 13 residues. After removal of 4 bases from V and 6 bases from J, the junction contained 4 bases not matched to a gene. CDR1 KGHSH and CDR2 LQKENI come from the germline V gene. The CDR3 sequence: CASSLGQGSEQYV. In nucleotides, the CDR3 is TGTGCCAGCTCACTCGGACAGGGGAGCGAGCAGTACGTC.

This chain joins TRBV14 and TRBJ2-7; D may be TRBD1 (5 bases). This CDR3 region has 15 residues. Between the trimmed V and J ends, which lost 5 bases and 3 bases, there was a span of 17 bases. In germline, CDR1 is SGHDN, CDR2 FVKESK. Here the CDR3 reads CASSVSWGRYYEQYF. The CDR3, as DNA: TGTGCCAGCAGCGTCTCTTGGGGCAGGTACTACGAGCAGTACTTC.

The chain is built from TRBV30 and TRBJ2-7; D gene ambiguous. Looked up from germline, CDR1 is GTSNPN and CDR2 is SVGIG (reference sequence). Trimming took 2 bases from V and 6 from J, leaving 11 bases between them. CDR3 length: 12 amino acids. As DNA, the CDR3 is TGTGCCTGGAGTTTCTTATACGGCGAGCAGTACTTC. Residues: CAWSFLYGEQYF.